This T cell receptor beta chain was captured by sequencing in a study of T-cell reconstitution after alpha-beta-depleted transplantation in children. The library targeted TCRbeta and was prepared with unique molecular identifiers. TCRdb passed the PCR reads through MiXCR, listing each CDR3 protein once. The data show more than 75,000 distinct CDR3 sequences, about 22% seen once. CDR1 is MNHNS, CDR2 SASEGT, per germline. The junction had 11 bases not matched to a gene; V was cut back by 6 bases and J by 4 bases. The length of the CDR3 is 15 residues. Sequencing was performed on PBMCs, taken before TCRalphabeta/CD19-depleted stem cell transplant. This clonotype originated in a boy younger than 10 with acute lymphoblastic leukemia, due to receive a stem cell transplant. V and J are TRBV6-1 and TRBJ1-1; 7 nucleotides match TRBD1. This CDR3 reads CASSPPGQTSTEAFF. The DNA of the CDR3 is TGTGCCAGCAGCCCCCCGGGACAGACCTCCACTGAAGCTTTCTTT.